A selection of T cell receptor beta chains follows, all from one sample in a study of PD-1 blockade in classical Hodgkin lymphoma. The method was immunoSEQ multiplex PCR; TCRdb's version includes in-frame clones alone and lacks a portion of them. The sample has 4,000 to 4,500 clones, about 70% seen once. The sequenced sample was peripheral blood mononuclear cells (PBMCs), obtained before the second cycle of nivolumab. Every receptor here comes from a human donor with classical Hodgkin lymphoma. CDR3s include the opening cysteine and the closing phenylalanine or tryptophan. The order of the fields is V gene, CDR3 length, J gene, D gene, clone size, CDR3 DNA, CDR3 protein. D genes are given only for firm matches. Clone size is shown for a subset of rows, as once, few, many or a class of expanded clone.

TRBV19	13	TRBJ2-6	NA	NA	TGTGCCAGTAGTATTTCTGGGGCCAACGTCCTGACTTTC	CASSISGANVLTF
TRBV27	16	TRBJ2-6	NA	medium-sized	TGTGCCAGCAGTTTTGGTGGGGCTACCGGGGCCAACGTCCTGACTTTC	CASSFGGATGANVLTF
TRBV7-2	13	TRBJ2-1	NA	NA	TGTGCCAGCAGCTTAGCTGGTACGGGAGAGCAGTTCTTC	CASSLAGTGEQFF
TRBV28	14	TRBJ1-4	TRBD1	NA	TGTGCCAGCCGTCGACAGGGGGGTAATGAAAAACTGTTTTTT	CASRRQGGNEKLFF
TRBV5-1	15	TRBJ2-2	TRBD2	NA	TGCGCCAGCAGCTTGGCGGGGGGTGGCACCGGGGAGCTGTTTTTT	CASSLAGGGTGELFF
TRBV19	20	TRBJ2-1	TRBD2	NA	TGTGCCAGTAGTGGGGGCCCGACTAGCGGGGGGGCCGCTTCCTACAATGAGCAGTTCTTC	CASSGGPTSGGAASYNEQFF
TRBV7-2	15	TRBJ2-5	TRBD2	few	TGTGCCAGCAGCTTAGTAGCGGGAGGGCTTGGGACCCAGTACTTC	CASSLVAGGLGTQYF
TRBV6-6	15	TRBJ2-1	NA	once	TGTGCCAGCAGTTACTCTGGTCAGGGCGGGAATGAGCAGTTCTTC	CASSYSGQGGNEQFF
TRBV14	18	TRBJ1-1	NA	NA	TGTGCCAGCAGCCCCTCCCGGTTCTTAGTTGGGATGAACACTGAAGCTTTCTTT	CASSPSRFLVGMNTEAFF
TRBV27	15	TRBJ2-1	TRBD2	NA	TGTGCCAGCAGTTTATATAGCGGGAGAGGGAATGAGCAGTTCTTC	CASSLYSGRGNEQFF
TRBV5-1	15	TRBJ2-7	NA	NA	TGCGCCAGCAGCTGGCAGGGGACGTCAACCCACGAGCAGTACTTC	CASSWQGTSTHEQYF
TRBV20-1	11	TRBJ2-7	NA	NA	TGCAGTGCTAGAGACGACTACGAGCAGTACTTC	CSARDDYEQYF
TRBV19	15	TRBJ2-6	NA	few	TGTGCCAGTAGTATCTCGGGGCCTGGGGCCAACGTCCTGACTTTC	CASSISGPGANVLTF
TRBV11-2	13	TRBJ1-1	NA	NA	TGTGCCAGCAGCTTAATCCGGAACACTGAAGCTTTCTTT	CASSLIRNTEAFF
TRBV18	13	TRBJ2-3	NA	NA	TGTGCCAGCTCCCCCGCTAGCACAGATACGCAGTATTTT	CASSPASTDTQYF
TRBV2	12	TRBJ2-4	TRBD2	NA	TGTGCCAGCAGGCTAGCGGGCGGCATTCAGTACTTC	CASRLAGGIQYF
TRBV27	11	TRBJ2-1	NA	NA	TGTGCCAGCAGTTTTTGGGGTGAGCAGTTCTTC	CASSFWGEQFF
TRBV2	13	TRBJ2-5	TRBD2	NA	TGTGCCAGCCAGGGACTAGCGGGGGAGACCCAGTACTTC	CASQGLAGETQYF
TRBV4-3	15	TRBJ1-6	NA	NA	TGCGCCAGCAGCCGCCTTCCGGGGTGGAATTCACCCCTCCACTTT	CASSRLPGWNSPLHF
TRBV6-1	14	TRBJ1-1	NA	NA	TGTGCCAGCAGCTTACAGGGAAGGCACACTGAAGCTTTCTTT	CASSLQGRHTEAFF
TRBV9	14	TRBJ1-2	NA	NA	TGTGCCAGCAGCCCCACGGCGGTAGGGGATGGCTACACCTTC	CASSPTAVGDGYTF
TRBV7-2	13	TRBJ1-1	NA	NA	TGTGCCAGCAGCTTCTTGTCCGGTGGTGAAGCTTTCTTT	CASSFLSGGEAFF
TRBV9	15	TRBJ2-3	NA	medium-sized	TGTGCCAGCAGCGTACTAGCGAGCAGCACAGATACGCAGTATTTT	CASSVLASSTDTQYF
TRBV7-9	15	TRBJ1-6	NA	few	TGTGCCAGCTCCTCTAGCCGAAACCCTTATTCACCCCTCCACTTT	CASSSSRNPYSPLHF
TRBV18	15	TRBJ1-4	NA	NA	TGTGCCAGCTCCCTCGGGGCAGGGATGGAGGAAAAACTGTTTTTT	CASSLGAGMEEKLFF
TRBV2	17	TRBJ1-2	NA	few	TGTGCCAGCAGCGAGCGTAAAGGGACGGCGTTTAACTATGGCTACACCTTC	CASSERKGTAFNYGYTF
TRBV7-9	15	TRBJ2-7	TRBD2	medium-sized	TGTGCCAGCAGCCGCCCGCTTAGCGGGGGTTACGAGCAGTACTTC	CASSRPLSGGYEQYF
TRBV5-1	15	TRBJ2-7	TRBD2	few	TGCGCCAGCAGTTTTCTAGCGGGAGAACTGGGCGAGCAGTACTTC	CASSFLAGELGEQYF
TRBV12-5	17	TRBJ2-2	TRBD2	NA	TGTGCTAGTGGTTTGGTACTTCGGGGAGGGGTCACCGGGGAGCTGTTTTTT	CASGLVLRGGVTGELFF
TRBV6-5	14	TRBJ2-2	NA	few	TGTGCCAGCAGTTTTCGCGAGTTCGCCGGGGAGCTGTTTTTT	CASSFREFAGELFF